This T cell receptor beta chain was sequenced in a study of shared clonotypes between healthy human individuals. Study in general: Researchers assigned three CD4 naive, three CD4 memory, two CD8 naive and one CD8 memory plate to each donor.

Study-level findings and limits: Non-shared clonotypes showed lower generation probabilities than clonotypes common to all four donors.

A word on this clone: What it binds is unknown.

Several immunoSEQ plates held equal portions of the genomic DNA taken from each subset. Repertoires were generated with immunoSEQ multiplex PCR, while TCRdb's copy carries only in-frame clones and drops some. The data show approximately 2,000,000 clones, around 93% seen once. From germline, CDR1 is LGHNA and CDR2 YSLEER. With V trimmed by 0 bases and J by 3 bases, 5 bases remained unmatched. This CDR3 comprises 16 residues. CD45RO-negative, CCR7-selected cells formed the naive CD8 fraction, which excluded terminally differentiated effector memory CD45RA+ cells. Only Caucasian adults living in Nashville, Tennessee made up the donor group.

V and J are TRBV4-3 and TRBJ2-1; 7 bases agree with TRBD2. This TCR derives from a man younger than 35 in good health. Some clones in this sample may be carry-over from other donors' samples. Sequencing was done on a sample of naive CD8+ T cells from PBMCs. The chain's CDR3 is CASSQDSSGVYNEQFF. CDR3 bases: TGCGCCAGCAGCCAAGATTCTAGCGGTGTCTACAATGAGCAGTTCTTC.